The rows below give T cell receptor beta chains drawn from one sample of a study of control samples from healthy donors and cancer patients. TCRdb keeps only in-frame clones here, not all; method: immunoSEQ multiplex PCR. Of tens of thousands of clones listed, under 95% are singletons. The sequenced sample was PBMCs. These TCRs come from a man aged 25-40 years with colorectal cancer. CDR3s include the opening cysteine and the closing phenylalanine or tryptophan. The order of the fields is J gene, V gene, D gene, clone size, CDR3 DNA, CDR3 protein. A D gene is named only where the DNA matches it firmly. The size field is filled for only some rows; it gives once, few, many or a size class.

TRBJ2-5,TRBV9,TRBD2,.,TGTGCCAGCAGTGCGCTGACGGGGGAGGGAGAGACCCAGTACTTC,CASSALTGEGETQYF
TRBJ2-1,TRBV30,.,.,TGTGCCTGGAATACGGGCGGCTCCTACAATGAGCAGTTCTTC,CAWNTGGSYNEQFF
TRBJ1-1,TRBV6-5,TRBD1,.,TGTGCCAGCACCCTAACAGGGGCGTCGGACACTGAAGCTTTCTTT,CASTLTGASDTEAFF
TRBJ2-4,TRBV5-6,.,.,TGTGCCAGCAGCTCGGGGCCAGCCAAAAACATTCAGTACTTC,CASSSGPAKNIQYF
TRBJ2-1,TRBV7-9,.,.,TGTGCCAGCAGCTTAGATTGGGGGATCGACAGGAGAGGTGGCAATGAGCAGTTCTTC,CASSLDWGIDRRGGNEQFF
TRBJ1-2,TRBV5-1,.,.,TGCGCCAGCAGCTTGGTCCACGAGGGCTATGGCTACACCTTC,CASSLVHEGYGYTF
TRBJ2-7,TRBV7-2,.,.,TGTGCCAGCAGCTTAGGACAGCTGACCTACGAGCAGTACTTC,CASSLGQLTYEQYF
TRBJ1-2,TRBV30,.,.,TGTGCCTGGAGTGCTGGGGAAGGCTACACCTTC,CAWSAGEGYTF
TRBJ2-6,TRBV2,.,.,TGTGCCAGCGAGAGGGGTTTTGCGGGCTCTGGGGCCAACGTCCTGACTTTC,CASERGFAGSGANVLTF
TRBJ2-3,TRBV5-4,.,.,TGTGCCAGCAGCTTGGTTGCGGACACAGATACGCAGTATTTT,CASSLVADTDTQYF
TRBJ2-5,TRBV5-1,TRBD2,.,TGCGCCAGCAGCTGGCTGGGGGAGCGGGGGGGCCAAGAGACCCAGTACTTC,CASSWLGERGGQETQYF
TRBJ2-1,TRBV5-1,TRBD1,.,TGCGCCAGCAGCTTGCGGACAGGGTCCGGGAATGAGCAGTTCTTC,CASSLRTGSGNEQFF
TRBJ1-1,TRBV5-1,.,.,TGCGCCAGCAGCTTGAGCGAAATGAACACTGAAGCTTTCTTT,CASSLSEMNTEAFF
TRBJ2-2,TRBV6-5,TRBD1,.,TGTGCCAGCAGTAGACAGGGGGGGAACACCGGGGAGCTGTTTTTT,CASSRQGGNTGELFF
TRBJ2-1,TRBV7-2,.,.,TGTGCCAGCAGCTTTAGCGGATACAATGAGCAGTTCTTC,CASSFSGYNEQFF
TRBJ1-2,TRBV24-1,.,once,TGTGCCACCAGTGACCAGGATTTAGGCTACACCTTC,CATSDQDLGYTF
TRBJ2-3,TRBV6-1,.,.,TGTGCCAGCAGTGAACAAGAGAACACAGATACGCAGTATTTT,CASSEQENTDTQYF
TRBJ1-4,TRBV29-1,.,.,TGCAGCGTTAGGTCAGCTAATGAAAAACTGTTTTTT,CSVRSANEKLFF
TRBJ2-3,TRBV9,TRBD2,.,TGTGCCAGCAGCGTGCTCGGGGGGGCCCCTAGCACAGATACGCAGTATTTT,CASSVLGGAPSTDTQYF
TRBJ2-3,TRBV6-5,.,.,TGTGCCAGCAGTTACACCCGGGACTCTGCGCAGTATTTT,CASSYTRDSAQYF
TRBJ1-1,TRBV19,TRBD1,.,TGTGCCAGTAGTGAACAGGGACAGATCGCTGAAGCTTTCTTT,CASSEQGQIAEAFF
TRBJ2-1,TRBV3-1/TRBV3-2,TRBD2,.,TGTGCCAGCAGCCAAGCGGTTAGCGGGGCAAATGAGCAGTTCTTC,CASSQAVSGANEQFF
TRBJ1-4,TRBV19,.,.,TGTGCCAGTAAGAGTACTAATGAAAAACTGTTTTTT,CASKSTNEKLFF
TRBJ1-1,TRBV18,.,.,TGTGCCAGCTCACCACTATTAGGGGCAACTGAAGCTTTCTTT,CASSPLLGATEAFF
TRBJ1-3,TRBV5-6,.,.,TGTGCCAGCAGCCCGGGACTCAATCGGGGAAACACCATATATTTT,CASSPGLNRGNTIYF
TRBJ1-5,TRBV30,.,.,TGTGCCTGGAGTGTATCGGGTAATCAGCCCCAGCATTTT,CAWSVSGNQPQHF
TRBJ1-6,TRBV19,.,.,TGTGCCAGTAGTATAGAGGAGGGGATAGTTTCACCCCTCCACTTT,CASSIEEGIVSPLHF
TRBJ1-6,TRBV6-5,.,.,TGTGCCAGCAGTTCCCCGGGCTCCGCAGGCTCACCCCTCCACTTT,CASSSPGSAGSPLHF
TRBJ2-3,TRBV11-3,TRBD1,.,TGTGCCAGCAGCTTTGGACAGGGGGCGAGAGCAGATACGCAGTATTTT,CASSFGQGARADTQYF
TRBJ2-1,TRBV3-1/TRBV3-2,.,once,TGTGCCAGCAGCCAAGAGAATAAGAACTACAATGAGCAGTTCTTC,CASSQENKNYNEQFF
TRBJ2-2,TRBV24-1,.,once,TGTGCCACCAGTATGTACACCGGGGAGCTGTTTTTT,CATSMYTGELFF
TRBJ2-4,TRBV21-1,.,.,TGTGCCAGCACAAGACGGACAGGGAGAGCGGACATTCAGTACTTC,CASTRRTGRADIQYF
TRBJ2-1,TRBV4-1,.,.,TGCGCCAGCAGCCAAGATCTGCCCTTAAATGAGCAGTTCTTC,CASSQDLPLNEQFF
TRBJ2-7,TRBV3-1/TRBV3-2,.,once,TGTGCCAGCAGCCACTGGGACACGGCGCCCTACGAGCAGTACTTC,CASSHWDTAPYEQYF
TRBJ1-1,TRBV6-5,.,.,TGTGCCAGCAGTTACTCGGCCTGGGGGCCTAACACTGAAGCTTTCTTT,CASSYSAWGPNTEAFF
TRBJ2-3,TRBV12-3/TRBV12-4,.,.,TGTGCCAGCAGTTTATTGGCTCGTACGCAGTATTTT,CASSLLARTQYF
TRBJ2-1,TRBV29-1,.,.,TGCAGCGTCCCGTCCGGGCCCAGCTCCTACAATGAGCAGTTCTTC,CSVPSGPSSYNEQFF
TRBJ2-1,TRBV19,TRBD2,.,TGTGCCAGTAGTATAATTACTAGCGCTTACAATGAGCAGTTCTTC,CASSIITSAYNEQFF
TRBJ2-1,TRBV24-1,.,.,TGTGCCACCAGTGATTTTGGGAATGAGCAGTTCTTC,CATSDFGNEQFF
TRBJ2-7,TRBV7-2,.,.,TGTGCCAGCAGCAGGGACCGCTCCTACGAGCAGTACTTC,CASSRDRSYEQYF
TRBJ2-3,TRBV4-2,.,.,TGTGCCAGCAGTGTCCGGGCCCCCCGTCCGGATACGCAGTATTTT,CASSVRAPRPDTQYF
TRBJ1-2,TRBV5-4,TRBD1,.,TGTGCCAGCAGCTGGGACAGTGGACTCGAATATGGCTACACCTTC,CASSWDSGLEYGYTF
TRBJ1-2,TRBV6-6,.,.,TGTGCCAGCAGTTCGGTGGCGGCGAACTATGGCTACACCTTC,CASSSVAANYGYTF
TRBJ1-1,TRBV3-1/TRBV3-2,.,.,TGTGCCAGCAGCCAATATCAGCATACCACGACGGGGGGGCGTGCTTTCTTT,CASSQYQHTTTGGRAFF
TRBJ2-3,TRBV19,.,.,TGTGCCAGTAGAAATCACTACACAGATACGCAGTATTTT,CASRNHYTDTQYF
TRBJ2-1,TRBV6-2/TRBV6-3,TRBD2,.,TGTGCCAGCAGTAAGGGACTAGCGTCATATGAGCAGTTCTTC,CASSKGLASYEQFF
TRBJ1-2,TRBV6-6,TRBD1,.,TGTGCCAGCAGAACCGGGACAGGGTTAGGTGGCTACACCTTC,CASRTGTGLGGYTF
TRBJ1-1,TRBV19,.,few,TGTGCCAGTGATTCACTCCTGAACACTGAAGCTTTCTTT,CASDSLLNTEAFF